Detailed here is one T cell receptor beta chain. Individuals aged roughly 18 to 95 years were recruited from about two dozen US areas. Donors of Cohort 3 who recovered were those that had two negative PCRs, clearance, or symptom resolution. Under the authors' procedure: Quantification of nucleated cells was approximated via reference gene primer amplification. Profiling relied on immunoSEQ multiplex PCR, and the TCRdb table lists in-frame clones only, not all of them. V and J calls and clone size are those listed in that table; D and trimming were worked out from the DNA. The table lists roughly 150,000 clones, around 73% of them singletons. Trimming took 3 bases from V and 6 from J; bases not matched to a gene: 11. CDR1 is KGHSH and CDR2 is LQKENI in the germline V gene. CDR3 length: 18 residues. The data derive from a study of blood T cell repertoires in COVID-19.

This sequence originates from a woman aged 45 to 65 who had recovered from COVID-19. Sequencing was performed on PBMCs or T cells enriched from blood (not recorded which). The chain uses TRBV18 and TRBJ2-2; 12 bases align to TRBD2. The chain's CDR3 is CASSPHSSGGALPGELFF. The CDR3 region has the DNA TGTGCCAGCTCACCCCATTCTAGCGGGGGGGCTCTGCCCGGGGAGCTGTTTTTT.